The clone carrying this T cell receptor beta chain was seen more than once but under ten times. Antigen specificity is unknown. A single record per CDR3 protein comes from TCRdb applying MiXCR to the RT-PCR reads. The sample contains more than 600,000 distinct CDR3 sequences, less than 20% of which appear only once. This sample is part of a study of response to subunit inactivated influenza vaccine. Notes on the study in general: The study's authors posited that every seasonal influenza vaccination enlists few new T cells.

Trimming left V 5 bases short and J 6 bases short, with 12 bases between. This CDR3 region has 13 residues. The germline CDR1 and CDR2 sequences are KGHDR and SFDVKD. The clonotype originates from a man aged 50 to 59 who received an inactivated influenza vaccine. This sequence joins TRBV24-1 and TRBJ1-2, with D maybe TRBD1 (5 bases). Sequences were derived from PBMCs from blood, sampled roughly 5 days after vaccination. As DNA, the CDR3 is TGTGCCACCAGTGTTGCAGGGTCGGATGGCTACACCTTC. It is translated as CATSVAGSDGYTF.